This TCR beta chain comes out of a study of cytomegalovirus exposure and HLA in healthy donors. The data were produced by immunoSEQ multiplex PCR, yet TCRdb's version contains in-frame clones alone and is incomplete. The data contain 150,000 to 200,000 clones, roughly 96% of them singletons. CDR1 and CDR2 (germline): MNHEY, SVGAGI. The V end lost 0 bases, the J end lost 1 base, and 12 bases lay between the germline ends. CDR3 length equals 16 residues. Specimen: PBMCs. This rearrangement joins TRBV6-5 to TRBJ1-1; unclear D gene. The receptor was derived from a woman between 18 and 30 years old in good health and CMV-seronegative. This CDR3 reads CASSYSWAHGNTEAFF. In nucleotides, the CDR3 is TGTGCCAGCAGTTACTCATGGGCCCATGGGAACACTGAAGCTTTCTTT.